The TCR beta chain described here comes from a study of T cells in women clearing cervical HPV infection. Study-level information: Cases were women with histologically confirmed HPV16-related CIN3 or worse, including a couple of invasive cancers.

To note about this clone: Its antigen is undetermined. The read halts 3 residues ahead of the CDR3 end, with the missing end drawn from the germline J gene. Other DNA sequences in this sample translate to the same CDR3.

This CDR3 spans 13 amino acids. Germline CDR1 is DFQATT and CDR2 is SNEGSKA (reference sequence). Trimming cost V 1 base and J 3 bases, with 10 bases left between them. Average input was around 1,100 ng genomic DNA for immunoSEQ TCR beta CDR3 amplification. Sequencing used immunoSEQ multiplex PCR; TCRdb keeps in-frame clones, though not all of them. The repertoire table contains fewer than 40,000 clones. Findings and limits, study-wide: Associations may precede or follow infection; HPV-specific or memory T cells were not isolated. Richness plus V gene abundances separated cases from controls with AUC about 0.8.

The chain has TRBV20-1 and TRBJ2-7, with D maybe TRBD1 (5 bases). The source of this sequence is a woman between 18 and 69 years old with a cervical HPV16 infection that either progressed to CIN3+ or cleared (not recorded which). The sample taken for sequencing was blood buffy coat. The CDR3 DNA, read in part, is TGCAGTGCTAGAGGTGACAGAGACTACGAG. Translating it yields CSARGDRDYE. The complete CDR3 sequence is CSARGDRDYEQYF.